A single sample is the source of the 20 T cell receptor beta chains below, sequenced in a study of blood T cell repertoires in COVID-19. Repertoires were generated with immunoSEQ multiplex PCR, while TCRdb's copy carries only in-frame clones and drops some. The sample holds about 200,000 clones, about 80% seen once. Sequenced: PBMCs or T cells enriched from blood (not recorded which). All receptors come from a man aged 35 to 55 who had recovered from COVID-19.

The rearrangement uses TRBV24-1 and TRBJ2-2; D call uncertain. The germline gives CDR1 KGHDR, CDR2 SFDVKD. Trimming removed 2 bases from V and 6 bases from J, with 9 bases in between. The CDR3 contains 14 residues. The CDR3 sequence is CATSDWRLAGELFF. CDR3 in DNA: TGTGCCACCAGTGATTGGCGGTTGGCCGGGGAGCTGTTTTTT.

V gene TRBV19 combines with J gene TRBJ2-3; D unresolved. CDR3 length: 14 residues. V lost 3 bases, J lost 0 bases, and 7 bases lay in between. Per the germline V gene, CDR1 is LNHDA and CDR2 is SQIVND (reference sequence). The CDR3 region is CASSILQSTDTQYF. CDR3 nucleotides: TGTGCCAGTAGTATCCTACAGAGCACAGATACGCAGTATTTT. Full variable domain (rest looked up from reference TRBV19 and TRBJ2-3): DGGITQSPKYLFRKEGQNVTLSCEQNLNHDAMYWYRQDPGQGLRLIYYSQIVNDFQKGDIAEGYSVSREKKESFPLTVTSAQKNPTAFYLCASSILQSTDTQYFGPGTRLTVL.

V is TRBV30 and J is TRBJ1-2; tentative D call: TRBD1 (5 bases). Per germline, CDR1 GTSNPN and CDR2 SVGIG (reference sequence). The CDR3 consists of 13 residues. V gave up 4 bases and J gave up 6 bases, with 15 bases separating them. This CDR3 is CAWISSRADGYTF. In nucleotides, the CDR3 is TGTGCCTGGATATCCAGCAGGGCTGATGGCTACACCTTC.

V gene TRBV10-3 combines with J gene TRBJ1-3; D gene ambiguous. Germline CDR1 reads ENHRY; CDR2 reads SYGVKD. V gave up 6 bases and J gave up 1 base, with 10 bases separating them. The CDR3 totals 14 residues. The CDR3 DNA reads as TGTGCCATCAGCCCTGACACTTCTGGAAACACCATATATTTT. Amino acid sequence: CAISPDTSGNTIYF.

The rearrangement joins TRBV5-1 to TRBJ2-1; 8 nucleotides agree with TRBD1. The V segment lost 3 bases and the J segment 0 bases; nucleotides outside the gene matches: 2. The CDR3 runs 15 residues. The germline gives CDR1 SGHRS, CDR2 YFSETQ. The DNA for the CDR3 is TGCGCCAGCAGCTCAGGGGGCAGCTCCTACAATGAGCAGTTCTTC. It is translated as CASSSGGSSYNEQFF.

This chain joins TRBV4-1 and TRBJ1-3; a possible D gene is TRBD1 (6 bases). Germline CDR1 MGHRA, CDR2 YSYEKL. CDR3 length: 15 amino acids. Trimming removed 4 bases from V and 2 bases from J, with 12 bases in between. CDR3 sequence (DNA): TGCGCCAGCAGCCGCTCAGGGGACCCTGGAAACACCATATATTTT. It codes for CASSRSGDPGNTIYF.

The chain combines TRBV7-8 with TRBJ1-1; D is unclear. This CDR3 is 14 amino acids long. CDR1 and CDR2 from the germline V gene are SGHVS and FQNEAQ. V lost 11 bases to trimming and J lost 6 bases, with 22 bases between them. Here the CDR3 DNA reads TGTGCCTCGGGGTTGGGAAGTTTTTTCTCTGAAGCTTTCTTT. Translated: CASGLGSFFSEAFF. Full variable domain (rest looked up from reference TRBV7-8 and TRBJ1-1): GAGVSQSPRYKVAKRGQDVALRCDPISGHVSLFWYQQALGQGPEFLTYFQNEAQLDKSGLPSDRFFAERPEGSVSTLKIQRTQQEDSAVYLCASGLGSFFSEAFFGQGTRLTVV.

The V and J genes are TRBV6-5 and TRBJ1-1, with TRBD1 matching 8 bases. With V trimmed by 6 bases and J by 3 bases, 9 bases remained unmatched. Germline assignment: CDR1 MNHEY and CDR2 SVGAGI. The CDR3 sequence is 15 residues long. The CDR3 spells CASSAAGGGDTEAFF. CDR3 sequence (DNA): TGTGCCAGCAGCGCGGCAGGGGGCGGGGACACTGAAGCTTTCTTT.

This rearrangement joins TRBV19 to TRBJ2-5, with D perhaps matching TRBD2 (6 bases). The CDR3 sequence is 15 residues long. The ends were cut back, 5 bases at V and 6 bases at J, with 19 bases in the middle. Germline-derived CDR1 and CDR2 are LNHDA and SQIVND (reference sequence). CDR3 sequence: CASSPRRGPVQTQYF. The CDR3 nucleotides read TGTGCCAGTAGTCCCAGGCGGGGCCCCGTGCAGACCCAGTACTTC.

The J gene is TRBJ1-3, the V gene TRBV5-1; tentatively, D is TRBD1 (6 bases). With 5 bases removed from V and 1 base from J, the gap between germline ends came to 13 bases. CDR1 is SGHRS and CDR2 is YFSETQ in the germline V gene. This CDR3 has 15 amino acids. This CDR3 reads CASSSSGESGNTIYF. The CDR3, as DNA: TGCGCCAGCAGTTCGTCAGGGGAGTCTGGAAACACCATATATTTT.

The rearrangement links TRBV7-6 to TRBJ1-4; 10 bases fit TRBD1. With 5 bases clipped from V and 6 bases from J, the junction kept 9 bases outside the gene matches. The germline V gene encodes CDR1 SGHVS and CDR2 FNYEAQ. The CDR3 totals 16 residues. The DNA for the CDR3 is TGTGCCAGCAGCCCTTTTAGACAGGGGGCGGATGAAAAACTGTTTTTT. Translation: CASSPFRQGADEKLFF.

This sequence joins TRBV24-1 and TRBJ2-7; 9 nucleotides agree with TRBD1. The trim removed 4 bases at V and 2 bases at J, leaving 5 bases unmatched. CDR1 is KGHDR and CDR2 is SFDVKD in the germline V gene. The CDR3 has 15 amino acids. CDR3 DNA: TGTGCCACCAGTGAGGGGACAGGGACGACCTACGAGCAGTACTTC. The encoded protein is CATSEGTGTTYEQYF.

The genes are TRBV7-9 and TRBJ1-2; possible D gene TRBD1, 6 bases. This CDR3 comprises 14 residues. Trimming stripped 8 bases from V and 8 bases from J, with 21 bases between. In germline, CDR1 is SEHNR, CDR2 FQNEAQ (reference sequence). This CDR3 is CASASPGQMLGYTF. DNA for the CDR3: TGTGCCAGCGCTTCCCCGGGACAAATGTTAGGCTACACCTTC.

This chain joins TRBV4-1 and TRBJ1-2; D call uncertain. Germline values: CDR1 MGHRA, CDR2 YSYEKL. V dropped 0 bases and J dropped 8 bases, with 13 bases sitting between them. The CDR3 totals 14 residues. This chain's CDR3 is CASSQDWAQTGYTF. The CDR3 DNA is TGCGCCAGCAGCCAAGATTGGGCGCAAACCGGCTACACCTTC.

This sequence joins TRBV10-3 and TRBJ2-3, with D possibly TRBD2 on 5 matching bases. Germline V lookup: CDR1 ENHRY, CDR2 SYGVKD. V lost 8 bases to trimming and J lost 7 bases, with 22 bases between them. The CDR3 totals 15 residues. The DNA of the CDR3 is TGTGCCATCGGGGTAGTTCAGCGGAGTGAATATACGCAGTATTTT. The encoded protein is CAIGVVQRSEYTQYF.

The chain uses TRBV7-9 and TRBJ1-4; D remains ambiguous. Trimming removed 3 bases from V and 8 bases from J, with 16 bases in between. Germline V CDR1 and CDR2: SEHNR, FQNEAQ (reference sequence). The CDR3 loop spans 15 amino acids. The CDR3 sequence is CASSLNEATREKLFF. In DNA, the CDR3 is TGTGCCAGCAGCTTGAATGAAGCAACCAGGGAAAAACTGTTTTTT.

Concerning this clone itself: The same CDR3 arises from other DNA sequences in this sample as well. This sequence joins TRBV3-1 (or the pseudogene TRBV3-2) and TRBJ1-1; 9 nucleotides agree with TRBD1. Germline V lookup: CDR1 LGHDT, CDR2 YNNKEL (reference sequence). The CDR3 loop spans 15 amino acids. Trimming cost V 3 bases and J 1 base; bases outside gene matches: 3. CDR3 DNA: TGTGCCAGCAGCCAGGAGGACAGGGGGAACACTGAAGCTTTCTTT. It yields the protein CASSQEDRGNTEAFF.

The chain employs TRBV30 and TRBJ2-3; tentatively, D is TRBD2 (7 bases). Trimming took 0 bases from V and 4 from J, leaving 11 bases between them. This CDR3 region has 14 residues. Germline V lookup: CDR1 GTSNPN, CDR2 SVGIG (reference sequence). The CDR3 DNA reads as TGTGCCTGGAGTGTAGGGGGGGCATCAGATACGCAGTATTTT. Translating it yields CAWSVGGASDTQYF.

J is TRBJ1-2 and V is TRBV28; maybe TRBD1 (6 bases). The CDR3 is made up of 11 amino acids. The germline V gene encodes CDR1 MDHEN and CDR2 SYDVKM. V was pared by 3 bases and J by 9 bases, with 8 bases between. For the CDR3, the DNA is TGTGCCAGCAGTTTGCAGGGGAGCTACACCTTC. Encoded protein: CASSLQGSYTF.

The V gene is TRBV5-5, the J gene TRBJ2-1; 8 bases fit TRBD1. CDR3 size: 16 residues. V was pared by 2 bases and J by 0 bases, with 4 bases of the junction left unmatched. Germline V gene lookup returns CDR1 SGHKS and CDR2 YYEKEE (reference sequence). The CDR3 reads CASSLSGQGSYNEQFF. Written as DNA, the CDR3 is TGTGCCAGCAGCTTATCTGGACAGGGCTCCTACAATGAGCAGTTCTTC.